A selection of T cell receptor beta chains follows, all from one sample in a study of T cell responses to AZD1222 COVID-19 vaccine. TCRdb keeps only in-frame clones here, not all; method: immunoSEQ multiplex PCR. Seen here are around 130,000 clones, just under 95% observed once, and the top ten hold around 7%. The sample consisted of peripheral blood, taken on day 0 of AZD1222 vaccination. Source of these receptors: an adult in good health. Both conserved end residues are part of each CDR3. The D gene is left open where the match is weak. Clone size is stated in some rows and not others, as once, few, many or a class when expanded.

v_gene	abundance	j_gene	d_gene	CDR3nt	CDR3aa
TRBV11-2	.	TRBJ1-6	.	TGTGCCAGCAGCTCTCTCCCGAGGGAGAATCCCCCCCTCCACTTT	CASSSLPRENPPLHF
TRBV6-2/TRBV6-3	once	TRBJ1-2	TRBD1	TGTGCCAGCAGTTTGGACAGGGCCTATGGCTACACCTTC	CASSLDRAYGYTF
TRBV28	.	TRBJ1-5	TRBD1	TGTGCCAACTTAACGGGACAGGGGGTCAATCAGCCCCAGCATTTT	CANLTGQGVNQPQHF
TRBV19	once	TRBJ2-7	TRBD1	TGTGCCAGTAGTACCAAACCGGGACAGGTATACGAGCAGTACTTC	CASSTKPGQVYEQYF
TRBV15	.	TRBJ2-1	.	TGTGCCACCAGCAGAGAGGTGCTAGAGGATAGTGAGCAGTTCTTC	CATSREVLEDSEQFF
TRBV5-8	.	TRBJ1-4	.	TGTGCCAGTTCCGCAAGGGGAGGTCCCAATGAAAAACTGTTTTTT	CASSARGGPNEKLFF
TRBV5-1	.	TRBJ1-1	TRBD1	TGCGCCAGCAGCTTTCGGACAGGGAAGGATACTGAAGCTTTCTTT	CASSFRTGKDTEAFF
TRBV10-1	once	TRBJ2-7	TRBD1	TGCGCCAGCAGTGAAACCAACACAGGGGGTGGCTACGAGCAGTACTTC	CASSETNTGGGYEQYF
TRBV15	.	TRBJ1-2	.	TGTGCCACCAGCAGAGATGGGTGGGGGATTGAAATCTATGGCTACACCTTC	CATSRDGWGIEIYGYTF
TRBV4-1	.	TRBJ1-5	.	TGCGCCAGCAGCCAAGTCCAGGGGATACAGCCCCAGCATTTT	CASSQVQGIQPQHF
TRBV4-1	.	TRBJ1-5	TRBD1	TGCGCCAGCAGCCAAGATTTCAGGGGGGTGGATCAGCCCCAGCATTTT	CASSQDFRGVDQPQHF
TRBV4-1	.	TRBJ2-3	TRBD2	TGCGCCAGCAGCCAGGGCTCGGGACTAGTTTTAAAAGATACGCAGTATTTT	CASSQGSGLVLKDTQYF
TRBV15	.	TRBJ1-2	TRBD1	TGTGCCCAACGCGGGGGACAGGAAACGTCTGGCTACACCTTC	CAQRGGQETSGYTF
TRBV2	once	TRBJ2-7	TRBD2	TGTGCCAGCAGTGAAACCGGGACTAGCGGCTACGAGCAGTACTTC	CASSETGTSGYEQYF
TRBV4-2	.	TRBJ2-1	TRBD2	TGTGCCAGCAGCCAAGATTCTCCTGCCCGACTAGCGGGAATTGACAATGAGCAGTTCTTC	CASSQDSPARLAGIDNEQFF
TRBV3-1/TRBV3-2	.	TRBJ1-5	.	TGTGCCAGCAGCCTCCAGGGCAGGCAGCCCCAGCATTTT	CASSLQGRQPQHF
TRBV5-1	.	TRBJ2-4	TRBD1	TGCGCCAGCAGCGCCCCCCGGGACAGGAGCATTCAGTACTTC	CASSAPRDRSIQYF
TRBV1	.	TRBJ2-7	.	TGCACCAGCAGCCTCCAATTACAGGGGCGGAACTCCGAGCAGTACTTC	CTSSLQLQGRNSEQYF